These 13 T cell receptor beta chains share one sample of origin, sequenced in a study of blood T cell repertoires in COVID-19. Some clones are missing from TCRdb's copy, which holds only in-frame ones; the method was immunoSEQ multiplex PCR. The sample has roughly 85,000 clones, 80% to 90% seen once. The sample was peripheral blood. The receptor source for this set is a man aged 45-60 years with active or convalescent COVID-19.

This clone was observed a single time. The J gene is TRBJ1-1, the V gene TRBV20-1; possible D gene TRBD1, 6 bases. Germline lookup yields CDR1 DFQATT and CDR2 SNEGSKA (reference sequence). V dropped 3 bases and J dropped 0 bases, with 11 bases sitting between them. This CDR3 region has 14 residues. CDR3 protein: CSASDQGMNTEAFF. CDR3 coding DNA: TGCAGTGCTAGTGACCAGGGGATGAACACTGAAGCTTTCTTT.

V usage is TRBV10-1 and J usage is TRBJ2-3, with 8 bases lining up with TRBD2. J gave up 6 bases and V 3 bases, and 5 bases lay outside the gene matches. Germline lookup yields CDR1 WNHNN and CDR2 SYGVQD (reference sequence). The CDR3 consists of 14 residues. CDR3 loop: CASSDTGGHDTQYF. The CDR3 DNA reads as TGCGCCAGCAGTGATACGGGAGGGCATGATACGCAGTATTTT.

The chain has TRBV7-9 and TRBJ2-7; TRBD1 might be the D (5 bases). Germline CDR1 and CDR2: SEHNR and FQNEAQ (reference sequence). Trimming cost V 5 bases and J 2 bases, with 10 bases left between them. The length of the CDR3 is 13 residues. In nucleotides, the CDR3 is TGTGCCAGCAGCCCCAAGGGGCCCTACGAGCAGTACTTC. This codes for CASSPKGPYEQYF.

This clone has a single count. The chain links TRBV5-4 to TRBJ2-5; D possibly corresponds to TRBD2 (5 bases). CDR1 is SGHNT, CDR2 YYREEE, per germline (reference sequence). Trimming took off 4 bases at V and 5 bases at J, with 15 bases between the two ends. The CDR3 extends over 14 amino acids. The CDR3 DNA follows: TGTGCCAGCAGCCGGGGTACGAGGTTCGAGACCCAGTACTTC. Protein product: CASSRGTRFETQYF.

CDR3 sequence (DNA): TGTGCCACCAGTGATTCCGGACAGGCTAATGAAGCTTTCTTT. It encodes CATSDSGQANEAFF. V gene TRBV24-1 combines with J gene TRBJ1-1, with 7 bases that match TRBD1. The germline V gene has CDR1 KGHDR and CDR2 SFDVKD. The CDR3 covers 14 residues. V was pared by 2 bases and J by 7 bases, with 6 bases of the junction left unmatched.

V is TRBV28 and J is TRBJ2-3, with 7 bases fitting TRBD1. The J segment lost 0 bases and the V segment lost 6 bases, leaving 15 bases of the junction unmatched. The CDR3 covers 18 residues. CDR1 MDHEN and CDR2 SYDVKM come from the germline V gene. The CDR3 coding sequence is TGTGCCAGCAGAACAAGGGGGCTCGGCACCTCTAGCACAGATACGCAGTATTTT. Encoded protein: CASRTRGLGTSSTDTQYF.

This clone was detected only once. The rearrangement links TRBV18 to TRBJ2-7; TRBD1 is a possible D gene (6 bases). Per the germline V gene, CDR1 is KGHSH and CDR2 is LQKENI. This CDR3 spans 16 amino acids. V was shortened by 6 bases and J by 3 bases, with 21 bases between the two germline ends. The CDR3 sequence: CASSPVGTINNYEQYF. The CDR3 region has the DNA TGTGCCAGCTCGCCTGTTGGGACAATCAATAACTACGAGCAGTACTTC.

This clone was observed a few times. The CDR3 loop is CASHRDSANTGELFF. In DNA form, the CDR3 reads TGTGCCAGCCACAGGGACAGCGCGAACACCGGGGAGCTGTTTTTT. The V gene is TRBV2, the J gene TRBJ2-2, with 7 bases aligning to TRBD1. V dropped 8 bases and J dropped 0; count of bases not matched to a gene: 6. The CDR3 is 15 amino acids. CDR1 is SNHLY, CDR2 FYNNEI, per germline. The entire variable domain, with the rest obtained from reference TRBV2 and TRBJ2-2, is as follows: EPEVTQTPSHQVTQMGQEVILRCVPISNHLYFYWYRQILGQKVEFLVSFYNNEISEKSEIFDDQFSVERPDGSNFTLKIRSTKLEDSAMYFCASHRDSANTGELFFGEGSRLTVL.

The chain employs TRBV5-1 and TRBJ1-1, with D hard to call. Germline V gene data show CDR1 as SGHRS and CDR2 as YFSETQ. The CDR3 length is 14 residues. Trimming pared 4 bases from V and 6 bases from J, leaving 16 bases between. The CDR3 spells CASSPDGGDAEAFF. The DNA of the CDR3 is TGCGCCAGCAGCCCGGACGGAGGAGACGCTGAAGCTTTCTTT.

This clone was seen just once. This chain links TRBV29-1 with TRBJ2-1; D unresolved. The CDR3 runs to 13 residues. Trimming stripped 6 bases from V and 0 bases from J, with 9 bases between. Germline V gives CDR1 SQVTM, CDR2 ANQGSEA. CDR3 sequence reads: CSVLTSSYNEQFF. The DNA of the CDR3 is TGCAGCGTCCTTACGAGCTCCTACAATGAGCAGTTCTTC.

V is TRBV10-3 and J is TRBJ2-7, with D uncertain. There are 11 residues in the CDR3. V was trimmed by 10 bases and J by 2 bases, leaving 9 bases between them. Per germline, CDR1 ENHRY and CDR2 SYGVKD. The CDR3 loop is CATRHAYEQYF. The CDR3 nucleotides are TGTGCCACCCGACATGCCTACGAGCAGTACTTC.

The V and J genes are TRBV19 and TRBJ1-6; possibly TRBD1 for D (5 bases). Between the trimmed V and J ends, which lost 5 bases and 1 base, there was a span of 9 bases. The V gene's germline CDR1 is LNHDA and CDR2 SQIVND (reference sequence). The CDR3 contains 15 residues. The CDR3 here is CASSPQASYNSPLHF. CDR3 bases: TGTGCCAGTAGTCCACAGGCTTCCTATAATTCACCCCTCCACTTT.

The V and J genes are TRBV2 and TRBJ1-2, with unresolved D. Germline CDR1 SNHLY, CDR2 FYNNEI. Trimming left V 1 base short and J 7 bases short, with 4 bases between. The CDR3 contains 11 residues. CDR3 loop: CASSEVSGYTF. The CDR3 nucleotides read TGTGCCAGCAGTGAAGTCTCTGGCTACACCTTC.